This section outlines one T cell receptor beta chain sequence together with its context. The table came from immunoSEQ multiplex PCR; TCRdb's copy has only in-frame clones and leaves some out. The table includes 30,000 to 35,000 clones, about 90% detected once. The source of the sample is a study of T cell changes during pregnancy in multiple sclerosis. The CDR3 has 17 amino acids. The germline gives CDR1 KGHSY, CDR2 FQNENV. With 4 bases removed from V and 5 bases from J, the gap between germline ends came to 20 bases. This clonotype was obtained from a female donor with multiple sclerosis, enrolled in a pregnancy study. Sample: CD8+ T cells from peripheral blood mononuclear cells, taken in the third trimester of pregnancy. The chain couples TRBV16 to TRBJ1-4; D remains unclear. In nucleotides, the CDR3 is TGTGCCAGCAGCCCGCGGCCCAAGTTGAGTCAGAATGAAAAACTGTTTTTT. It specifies CASSPRPKLSQNEKLFF.